This entry lists 22 T cell receptor beta chains sequenced from one sample in a study of blood T cell repertoires in COVID-19. Sequenced by immunoSEQ multiplex PCR; TCRdb stores in-frame clones only, minus some. The sample lists fewer than 300,000 clones, approximately 85% occurring once. The sequenced material came from peripheral blood. These receptor sequences come from a man over 45 with active or convalescent COVID-19.

The rearrangement uses TRBV7-2 and TRBJ1-1; weak D call: TRBD1 (6 bases). Trimming took off 5 bases at V and 11 bases at J, with 15 bases between the two ends. The CDR3 totals 12 residues. CDR1 is SGHTA, CDR2 FQGNSA, per germline. The DNA for the CDR3 is TGTGCCAGCAGCCAACAGGGCCTCGTGGCTTTCTTT. Its protein is CASSQQGLVAFF. The whole variable domain, remainder taken from reference TRBV7-2 and TRBJ1-1, is GAGVSQSPSNKVTEKGKDVELRCDPISGHTALYWYRQSLGQGLEFLIYFQGNSAPDKSGLPSDRFSAERTGGSVSTLTIQRTQQEDSAVYLCASSQQGLVAFFGQGTRLTVV.

The chain has TRBV21-1 and TRBJ2-3; TRBD2, as called in the table, went unchecked against the DNA. TRBV21-1 is noted as a pseudogene. This CDR3 spans 14 amino acids. This chain's CDR3 is CASSKGGGRGITHF. The CDR3 coding sequence is TGTGCCAGCAGCAAAGGAGGCGGGAGGGGGATTACACATTTT.

This sequence joins TRBV5-1 and TRBJ1-1, with D possibly TRBD1 on 6 matching bases. The CDR3 has 13 residues. The V and J ends lost 5 bases and 8 bases respectively, with 16 bases between them. Germline V gene lookup returns CDR1 SGHRS and CDR2 YFSETQ. CDR3 sequence (DNA): TGCGCCAGCAGTCCTAGCCGACAGGCAGAAGCTTTCTTT. Protein product: CASSPSRQAEAFF.

The chain is built from TRBV2 and TRBJ2-3; D gene ambiguous. Germline CDR1 is SNHLY and CDR2 is FYNNEI. CDR3 size: 13 residues. Deletions cut 2 bases from V and 1 base from J, with 4 bases between. CDR3 nucleotides: TGTGCCAGCAGTGAACAGGGCACAGATACGCAGTATTTT. This sequence encodes CASSEQGTDTQYF.

This clone was detected a few times. The chain recombines TRBV2 with TRBJ2-1; D perhaps matches TRBD2 (6 bases). V was trimmed by 6 bases and J by 7 bases, leaving 16 bases between them. The CDR3 has 14 amino acids. The germline CDR1 and CDR2 sequences are SNHLY and FYNNEI. Here the CDR3 DNA reads TGTGCCAGCAGGGACCTAGGGGACTCGAATGAGCAGTTCTTC. Translating it yields CASRDLGDSNEQFF.

The CDR3 protein is CASSLGASGRPGTDTQYF. CDR3 in DNA: TGTGCCAGCAGCTTAGGGGCTAGCGGAAGACCTGGCACAGATACGCAGTATTTT. The chain combines TRBV7-9 with TRBJ2-3; 7 bases line up with TRBD2. This CDR3 comprises 18 residues. V was pared by 1 base and J by 1 base, with 11 bases of the junction left unmatched. CDR1 SEHNR and CDR2 FQNEAQ come from the germline V gene (reference sequence).

This clone was picked up one time. The chain carries TRBV27 and TRBJ2-7; 8 bases align to TRBD2. CDR3 size: 15 residues. CDR1 and CDR2 (germline): MNHEY, SMNVEV (reference sequence). The V and J ends lost 0 bases and 0 bases, in that order; junction bases with no gene match: 1. CDR3 residues: CASSLSGTSSYEQYF. The CDR3 nucleotides read TGTGCCAGCAGTTTATCAGGGACTAGCTCCTACGAGCAGTACTTC.

DNA for the CDR3: TGTGCCAGCAGTTACTTCGGGGGGACTAGTTCCGAGCAGTACTTC. Translation: CASSYFGGTSSEQYF. The rearrangement uses TRBV6-2 or TRBV6-3 and TRBJ2-7; 8 nucleotides align to TRBD2. The CDR3 runs to 15 residues. CDR1 MNHEY and CDR2 SVGEGT come from the germline V gene. J was trimmed by 6 bases and V by 1 base; bases with no gene match: 8.

The gene calls are TRBV28 and TRBJ1-4, with D uncertain. The V end lost 2 bases, the J end lost 8 bases, and 12 bases lay between the germline ends. CDR1 and CDR2 (germline): MDHEN, SYDVKM. CDR3 length: 14 amino acids. CDR3 loop: CASSLLGSREKLFF. In nucleotides, the CDR3 is TGTGCCAGCAGTTTACTCGGGTCAAGAGAAAAACTGTTTTTT.

This chain uses TRBV19 with TRBJ2-1, with TRBD2 matching 14 bases. The CDR3 covers 15 residues. Per the germline V gene, CDR1 is LNHDA and CDR2 is SQIVND (reference sequence). V gave up 5 bases and J gave up 4 bases; unmatched junction bases: 1. The CDR3 coding sequence is TGTGCCAGTAGTGGGACTAGCGGGAGATACAATGAGCAGTTCTTC. It is translated as CASSGTSGRYNEQFF.

The genes are TRBV6-6 and TRBJ1-2; weak D call: TRBD1 (5 bases). From germline, CDR1 is MNHNY and CDR2 SVGAGI (reference sequence). This CDR3 comprises 14 residues. Trimming took off 7 bases at V and 4 bases at J, with 16 bases between the two ends. The CDR3 DNA reads TGTGCCAGCACCGTCCAGGGCAGTGGCTATGGCTACACCTTC. Encoded protein: CASTVQGSGYGYTF.

This clone was seen only once. The chain recombines TRBV24-1 with TRBJ2-5, with 13 bases lining up with TRBD2. This CDR3 contains 16 residues. CDR1 and CDR2 from the germline V gene are KGHDR and SFDVKD. V was clipped by 2 bases and J by 5 bases; unmatched bases: 4. CDR3 bases: TGTGCCACCAGTGATTCTGGACTAGCGGGAGTGGAGACCCAGTACTTC. Protein sequence: CATSDSGLAGVETQYF.

The rearrangement uses TRBV7-8 and TRBJ2-7; the match to TRBD1 covers 7 bases. The J segment lost 3 bases and the V segment lost 6 bases, leaving 11 bases of the junction unmatched. This CDR3 has 15 amino acids. From germline, CDR1 is SGHVS and CDR2 FQNEAQ. Written as DNA, the CDR3 is TGTGCCAGCAGTCTGACAGGGACCGTCGACTACGAGCAGTACTTC. It encodes CASSLTGTVDYEQYF.

The rearrangement uses TRBV6-6 and TRBJ1-5; 8 nucleotides agree with TRBD1. The CDR3 is 15 residues long. Germline V CDR1 and CDR2: MNHNY, SVGAGI (reference sequence). V shed 7 bases and J 4 bases; nucleotides not matched to a gene: 9. The CDR3 DNA is TGTGCCAGCACTGAGGGACAGGCAAGAAATCAGCCCCAGCATTTT. Translation gives CASTEGQARNQPQHF.

This chain joins TRBV12-2 and TRBJ1-5; TRBD1 reflects the table's D call only, with no check against the DNA. TRBV12-2 is listed as a pseudogene. The CDR3 extends over 15 amino acids. CDR3 sequence: CASRPSAGGNQPQHF. The CDR3 DNA reads TGTGCAAGTCGCCCGAGCGCAGGGGGCAATCAGCCCCAGCATTTT.

The V gene is TRBV4-1, the J gene TRBJ1-2, with 12 nucleotides matching TRBD1. The CDR3 consists of 17 residues. V dropped 0 bases and J dropped 4; count of bases not matched to a gene: 6. CDR1 is MGHRA and CDR2 is YSYEKL in the germline V gene. CDR3 DNA sequence: TGCGCCAGCAGCCAAGATCCCGGGACAGGGGGCCTCTATGGCTACACCTTC. It is translated as CASSQDPGTGGLYGYTF.

The rearrangement links TRBV18 to TRBJ2-5; TRBD2 might be the D (6 bases). The ends were cut back, 0 bases at V and 7 bases at J, with 15 bases in the middle. There are 15 residues in the CDR3. Germline values: CDR1 KGHSH, CDR2 LQKENI. For the CDR3, the DNA is TGTGCCAGCTCACCACCCTCGGAGGGTTCGGCGACCCAGTACTTC. Its translation: CASSPPSEGSATQYF.

The chain links TRBV18 to TRBJ1-4, with 7 bases fitting TRBD1. Germline-derived CDR1 and CDR2 are KGHSH and LQKENI. CDR3 size: 15 residues. Unmatched junction bases numbered 6, after V lost 3 bases and J lost 5 bases. The CDR3 DNA follows: TGTGCCAGCTCACCTTACGGACAGGCAAATGAAAAACTGTTTTTT. Translated, it gives CASSPYGQANEKLFF.

The chain recombines TRBV11-1 with TRBJ1-1, with 7 positions matching TRBD1. Germline V gene data show CDR1 as SGHAT and CDR2 as FQDESV (reference sequence). The V gene end was trimmed by 1 base and the J gene end by 6 bases; junction bases not matched to a gene: 11. The length of the CDR3 is 16 residues. The CDR3 loop is CASSLGPRAGGSEAFF. CDR3 nucleotides: TGTGCCAGCAGCTTAGGCCCCCGGGCAGGGGGGTCTGAAGCTTTCTTT.

The V call is TRBV28, the J call TRBJ2-1; TRBD1 aligns across 8 bases. This CDR3 contains 15 residues. Losses at the gene ends were 5 bases for V and 9 bases for J; bases not matched to a gene: 12. The V gene's germline CDR1 is MDHEN and CDR2 SYDVKM. The DNA for the CDR3 is TGTGCCAGCAGTCAGGGGGCCCCGTCGGGCGGTGAGCAGTTCTTC. Translated, it gives CASSQGAPSGGEQFF.

The rearrangement joins TRBV3-1 (or the pseudogene TRBV3-2) to TRBJ1-2; 9 nucleotides line up with TRBD1. The CDR3 length is 14 residues. CDR1 is LGHDT, CDR2 YNNKEL, per germline (reference sequence). Losses at the gene ends were 5 bases for V and 8 bases for J; bases not matched to a gene: 9. DNA for the CDR3: TGTGCCAGCAGCGGACCGGGACAGGGCCTCGGCTACACCTTC. This sequence encodes CASSGPGQGLGYTF.

The chain uses TRBV6-1 and TRBJ1-4; D gene unclear. With 2 bases removed from V and 3 bases from J, the gap between germline ends came to 16 bases. The CDR3 extends over 17 amino acids. Germline CDR1 reads MNHNS; CDR2 reads SASEGT. CDR3 residues: CASSEFESPRANEKLFF. CDR3 bases: TGTGCCAGCAGTGAATTTGAGAGCCCCCGGGCTAATGAAAAACTGTTTTTT.